This T cell receptor beta chain was sequenced during a study of memory B cells and T cells in multiple sclerosis. Trimming at V came to 6 bases and at J to 4 bases, leaving 4 bases not matched to a gene. There are 16 residues in the CDR3. Germline lookup yields CDR1 LNHDA and CDR2 SQIVND (reference sequence). In its sample, this clone was seen a few times. What it binds is unknown. After stimulus-free culture, autoproliferating CFSE-dim and non-proliferating CFSE-high T cells were sequenced separately. About 50 million CFSE-labeled PBMCs were cultured less than nine days unstimulated, then replicate wells were pooled. Without exogenous stimuli, around 0.49 uM CFSE-labeled PBMCs were cultured serum-free. Study observations and caveats: Clone-set sizes differed between compartments, so shared clonotype counts needed normalization.

Method: immunoSEQ multiplex PCR; TCRdb's copy keeps in-frame clones and lacks some. The sample comprises roughly 12,000 clones, approximately 85% of which are singletons, and less than 3% rests with the top ten. The source of this sequence is a human donor with multiple sclerosis. The chain uses TRBV19 and TRBJ2-1; 15 bases map to TRBD2. The source material was PBMCs from blood kept in culture. CDR3 in amino acids: CASRPGLAGGYNEQFF. CDR3 nucleotide sequence: TGTGCCAGTAGACCAGGACTAGCGGGGGGGTACAATGAGCAGTTCTTC. Combining the CDR3 with reference TRBV19 and TRBJ2-1 gives the whole variable domain DGGITQSPKYLFRKEGQNVTLSCEQNLNHDAMYWYRQDPGQGLRLIYYSQIVNDFQKGDIAEGYSVSREKKESFPLTVTSAQKNPTAFYLCASRPGLAGGYNEQFFGPGTRLTVL.